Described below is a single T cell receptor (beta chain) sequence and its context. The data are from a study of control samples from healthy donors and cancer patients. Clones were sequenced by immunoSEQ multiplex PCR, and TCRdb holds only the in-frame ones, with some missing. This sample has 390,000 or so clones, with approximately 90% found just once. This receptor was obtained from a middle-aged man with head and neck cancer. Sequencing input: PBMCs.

The CDR3 DNA follows: TGTGCCTGGAGTGCCGGCCCGCTCTATGGCTACACCTTC. Translating gives CAWSAGPLYGYTF. V is TRBV30 and J is TRBJ1-2; D is unclear. Germline-derived CDR1 and CDR2 are GTSNPN and SVGIG (reference sequence). V shed 1 base and J shed 4 bases, with 10 bases lying between them. The length of the CDR3 is 13 residues. Full variable domain (remainder filled in from reference TRBV30 and TRBJ1-2): SQTIHQWPATLVQPVGSPLSLECTVEGTSNPNLYWYRQAAGRGLQLLFYSVGIGQISSEVPQNLSASRPQDRQFILSSKKLLLSDSGFYLCAWSAGPLYGYTFGSGTRLTVV.